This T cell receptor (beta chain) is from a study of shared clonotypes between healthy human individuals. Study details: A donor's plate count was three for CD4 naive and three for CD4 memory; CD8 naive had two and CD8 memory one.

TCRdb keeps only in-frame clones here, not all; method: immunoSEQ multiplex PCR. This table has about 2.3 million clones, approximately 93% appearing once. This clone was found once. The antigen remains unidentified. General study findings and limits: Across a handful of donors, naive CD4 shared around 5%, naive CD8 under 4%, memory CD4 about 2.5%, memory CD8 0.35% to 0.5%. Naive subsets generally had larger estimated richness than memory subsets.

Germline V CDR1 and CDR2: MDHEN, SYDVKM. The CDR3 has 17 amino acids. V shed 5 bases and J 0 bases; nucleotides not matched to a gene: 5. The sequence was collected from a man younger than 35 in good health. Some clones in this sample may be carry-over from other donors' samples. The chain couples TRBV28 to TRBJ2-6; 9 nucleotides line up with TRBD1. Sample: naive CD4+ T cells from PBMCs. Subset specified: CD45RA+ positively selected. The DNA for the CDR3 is TGTGCCAGCAGTCCGGGACAGGGATTCTCTGGGGCCAACGTCCTGACTTTC. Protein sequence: CASSPGQGFSGANVLTF. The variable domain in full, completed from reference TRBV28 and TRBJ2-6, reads DVKVTQSSRYLVKRTGEKVFLECVQDMDHENMFWYRQDPGLGLRLIYFSYDVKMKEKGDIPEGYSVSREKKERFSLILESASTNQTSMYLCASSPGQGFSGANVLTFGAGSRLTVL.